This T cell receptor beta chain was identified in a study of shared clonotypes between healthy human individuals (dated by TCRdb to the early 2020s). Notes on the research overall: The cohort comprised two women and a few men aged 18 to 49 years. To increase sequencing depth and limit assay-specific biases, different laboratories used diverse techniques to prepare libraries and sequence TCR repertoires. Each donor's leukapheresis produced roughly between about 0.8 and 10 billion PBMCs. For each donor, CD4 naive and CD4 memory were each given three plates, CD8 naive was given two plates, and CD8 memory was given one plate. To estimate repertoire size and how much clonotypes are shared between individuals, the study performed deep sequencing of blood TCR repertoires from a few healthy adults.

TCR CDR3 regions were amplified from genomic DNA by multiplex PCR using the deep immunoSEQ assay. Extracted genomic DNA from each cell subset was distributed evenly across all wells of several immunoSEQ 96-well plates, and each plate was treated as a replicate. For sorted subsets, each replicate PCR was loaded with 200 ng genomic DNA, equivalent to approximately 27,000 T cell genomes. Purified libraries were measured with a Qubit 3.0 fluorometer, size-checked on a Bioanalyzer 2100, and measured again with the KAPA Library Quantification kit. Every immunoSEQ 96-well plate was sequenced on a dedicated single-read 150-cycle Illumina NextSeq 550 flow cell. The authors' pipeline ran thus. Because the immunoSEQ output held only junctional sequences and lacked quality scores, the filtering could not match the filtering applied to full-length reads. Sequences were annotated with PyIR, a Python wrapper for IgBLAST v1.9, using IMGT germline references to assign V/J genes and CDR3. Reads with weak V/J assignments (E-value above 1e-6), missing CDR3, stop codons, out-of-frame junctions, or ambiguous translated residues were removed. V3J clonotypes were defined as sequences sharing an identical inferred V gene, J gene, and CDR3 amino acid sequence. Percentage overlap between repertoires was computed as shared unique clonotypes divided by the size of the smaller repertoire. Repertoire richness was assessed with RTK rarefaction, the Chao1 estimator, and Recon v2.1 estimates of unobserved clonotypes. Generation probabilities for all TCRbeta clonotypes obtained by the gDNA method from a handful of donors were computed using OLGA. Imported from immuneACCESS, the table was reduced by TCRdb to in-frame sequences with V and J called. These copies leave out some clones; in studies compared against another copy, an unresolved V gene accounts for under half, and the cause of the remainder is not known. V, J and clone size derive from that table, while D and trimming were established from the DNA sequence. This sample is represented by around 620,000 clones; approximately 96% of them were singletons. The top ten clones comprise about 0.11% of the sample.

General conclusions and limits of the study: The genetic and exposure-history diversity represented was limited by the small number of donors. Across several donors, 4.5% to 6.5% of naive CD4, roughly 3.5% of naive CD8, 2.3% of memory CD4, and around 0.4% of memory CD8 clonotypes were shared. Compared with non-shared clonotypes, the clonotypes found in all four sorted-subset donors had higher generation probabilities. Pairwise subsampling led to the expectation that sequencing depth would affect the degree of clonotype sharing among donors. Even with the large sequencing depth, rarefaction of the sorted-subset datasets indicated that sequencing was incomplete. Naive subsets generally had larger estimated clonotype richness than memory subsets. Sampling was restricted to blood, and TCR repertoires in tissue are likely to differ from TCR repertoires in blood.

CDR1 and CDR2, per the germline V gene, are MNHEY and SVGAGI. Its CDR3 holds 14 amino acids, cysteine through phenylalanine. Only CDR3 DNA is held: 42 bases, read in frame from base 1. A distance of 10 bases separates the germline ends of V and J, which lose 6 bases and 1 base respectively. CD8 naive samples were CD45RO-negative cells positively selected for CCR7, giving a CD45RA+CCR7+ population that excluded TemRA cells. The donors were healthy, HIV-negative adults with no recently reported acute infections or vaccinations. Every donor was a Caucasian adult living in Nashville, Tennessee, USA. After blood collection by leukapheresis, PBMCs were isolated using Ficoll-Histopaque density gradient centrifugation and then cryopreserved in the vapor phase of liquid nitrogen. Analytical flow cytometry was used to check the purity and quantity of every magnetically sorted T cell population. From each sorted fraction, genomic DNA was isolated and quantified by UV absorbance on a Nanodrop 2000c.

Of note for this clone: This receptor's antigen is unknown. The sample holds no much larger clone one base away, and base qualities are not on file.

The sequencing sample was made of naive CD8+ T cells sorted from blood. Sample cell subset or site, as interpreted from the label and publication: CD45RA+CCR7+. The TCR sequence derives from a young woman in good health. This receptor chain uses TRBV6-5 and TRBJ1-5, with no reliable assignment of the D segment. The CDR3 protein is CASRETLSNQPQHF. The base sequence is TGTGCCAGCAGGGAGACACTGAGCAATCAGCCCCAGCATTTT.